This T cell receptor (beta chain) was identified during a study of cytomegalovirus exposure and HLA in healthy donors. Study-wide context: Approximately 85 million unique TCRs from HLA-typed donors were held in an early release of data.

The length of the CDR3 is 15 residues. Germline V gene sequence: CDR1 SNHLY, CDR2 FYNNEI. V shed 10 bases and J shed 6 bases, with 25 bases lying between them. Both 60 Vbeta primers and 13 Jbeta primers went into the PCR. Generated by immunoSEQ multiplex PCR, the TCRdb table keeps only in-frame clones and is missing some. This table holds tens of thousands of clones, roughly 80% found once. As concerns this clone: The antigen remains undetermined.

Study-level points and caveats: Further analysis was carried out later, and it showed several of the most significant clusters appearing linked to common viral pathogens. In a later analysis, specific HLA alleles were associated with around 17,000 TCR beta sequences at a 0.05 false discovery rate.

The chain links TRBV2 to TRBJ2-7, with D possibly TRBD2 on 7 matching bases. The sample was PBMCs. The TCR originated in a male donor in good health and CMV-seronegative. CDR3 DNA sequence: TGTGCCACCCTGCCCACGGTAGCGAGGGGGGGCGAGCAGTACTTC. As protein: CATLPTVARGGEQYF.